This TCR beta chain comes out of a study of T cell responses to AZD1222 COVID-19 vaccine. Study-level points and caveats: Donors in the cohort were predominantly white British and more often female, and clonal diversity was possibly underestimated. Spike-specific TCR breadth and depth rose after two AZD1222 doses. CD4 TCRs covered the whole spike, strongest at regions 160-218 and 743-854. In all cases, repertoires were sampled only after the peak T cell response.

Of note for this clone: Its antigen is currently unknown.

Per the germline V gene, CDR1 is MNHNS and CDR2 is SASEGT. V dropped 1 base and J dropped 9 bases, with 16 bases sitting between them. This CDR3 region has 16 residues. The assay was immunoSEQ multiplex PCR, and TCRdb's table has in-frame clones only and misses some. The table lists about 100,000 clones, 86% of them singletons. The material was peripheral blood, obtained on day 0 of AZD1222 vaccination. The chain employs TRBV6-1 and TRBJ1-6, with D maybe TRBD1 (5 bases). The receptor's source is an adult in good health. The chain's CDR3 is CASSEGEQWGFSPLHF. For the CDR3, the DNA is TGTGCCAGCAGTGAAGGGGAGCAATGGGGGTTTTCACCCCTCCACTTT.